This section outlines one T cell receptor beta chain sequence together with its context. Its antigen is currently unknown. ViraFEST used viral peptide pools to expand antigen-specific CD4+ T cells before sequencing. With about ten days of culture completed, CD4+ T cells were isolated. Participants were vaccinated with two doses of either the BNT162b2 or mRNA-1273 vaccine. The data were produced by immunoSEQ multiplex PCR, yet TCRdb's version contains in-frame clones alone and is incomplete. The sample lists 25,000 to 35,000 clones; roughly 78% were seen once. This entry comes from a study of vaccination effects on CD4 cells after COVID-19. Turning to the study itself: Sampling occurred a median 72 days post second dose, range 14 to 241.

This CDR3 is built from 15 residues. Germline-derived CDR1 and CDR2 are MNHEY and SVGEGT. Losses at the gene ends were 3 bases for V and 7 bases for J; bases not matched to a gene: 7. Sequences were derived from CD4+ T cells from PBMCs cultured with HCoV-NL63 spike peptides, sampled after COVID-19 vaccination. The chain is built from TRBV6-2 or TRBV6-3 and TRBJ2-1; 9 bases are a match to TRBD2. The origin of this receptor is a human donor who received a COVID-19 vaccine. Some clones in this sample may be carry-over from other donors' samples. The CDR3 sequence is CASSYSSGGPNEQFF. In nucleotides, the CDR3 is TGTGCCAGCAGTTATAGTAGCGGGGGACCTAATGAGCAGTTCTTC.